This TCR beta chain stems from a study of glioma-infiltrating T cells. The CDR3 is made up of 14 amino acids. Per germline, CDR1 MNHNY and CDR2 SVGAGI (reference sequence). Trimming removed 0 bases at V and 2 bases at J, with 8 bases between. This clonotype was found many times. Amplification of TCR alpha and beta CDR3 regions from RNA used iRepertoire nested multiplex PCR. One-step reverse transcription and amplification started from approximately 100-400 ng of tissue mRNA or PBMC total RNA. TCRdb re-called the multiplex PCR reads through MiXCR, storing one row per CDR3 protein. This table has about 140,000 distinct CDR3 sequences, 39% appearing once.

The sample comprised glioma tissue, nonneoplastic brain tissue, or PBMCs (not recorded which). The TCR sequence derives from a human donor with low-grade glioma or glioblastoma, undergoing nonglioma brain surgery, or in good health (not recorded which). The chain joins TRBV6-6 to TRBJ2-7, with D tentatively TRBD1 (6 bases). CDR3: CASSYSRGPYEQYF. For the CDR3, the DNA is TGTGCCAGCAGTTACTCCAGGGGACCCTACGAGCAGTACTTC.